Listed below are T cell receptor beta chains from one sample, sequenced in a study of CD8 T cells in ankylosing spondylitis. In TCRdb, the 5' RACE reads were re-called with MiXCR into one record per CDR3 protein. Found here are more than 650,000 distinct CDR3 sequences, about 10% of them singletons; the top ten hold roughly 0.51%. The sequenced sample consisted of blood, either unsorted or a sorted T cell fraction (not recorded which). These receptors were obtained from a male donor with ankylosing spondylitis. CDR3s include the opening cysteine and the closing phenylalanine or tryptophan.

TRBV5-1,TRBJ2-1,CASSISSGERYNEQFF
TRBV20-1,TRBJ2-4,CSATKDSSENIQYF
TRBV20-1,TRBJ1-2,CSASNRYVGYTF
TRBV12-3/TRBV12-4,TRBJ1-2,CASSLAGGAITF
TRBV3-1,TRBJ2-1,CASSQRRLAGDNEQFF
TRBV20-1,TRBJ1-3,CSAHGQGLSTGNTIYF
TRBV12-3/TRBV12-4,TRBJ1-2,CASSLLGGYTF
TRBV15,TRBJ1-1,CATSIRTGMNTEAFF
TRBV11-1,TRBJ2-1,CASSPYSGRRSSYNEQFF
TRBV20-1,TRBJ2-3,CSARGQVHSTDTQYF
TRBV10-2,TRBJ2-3,CARGTSGRAGTQYF
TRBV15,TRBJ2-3,CATSRRLGTDTQYF
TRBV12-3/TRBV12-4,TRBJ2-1,CASSILGGQFF
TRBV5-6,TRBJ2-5,CASSTRLAGGEETQYF
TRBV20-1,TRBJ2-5,CSAGPEEETQYF
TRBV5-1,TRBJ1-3,CASSLWTSGNTIYF
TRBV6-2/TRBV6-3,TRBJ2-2,CASSFRNWDTGELFF
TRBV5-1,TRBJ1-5,CASSPGTSNMNQPQHF
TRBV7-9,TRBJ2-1,CASSLITGNEQFF
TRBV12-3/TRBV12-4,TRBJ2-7,CASSLVRTEQYF
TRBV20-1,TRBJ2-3,CSASREQTDTQYF
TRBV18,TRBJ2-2,CASRAGTGELFF
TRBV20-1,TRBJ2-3,CSARGAGVTDTQYF
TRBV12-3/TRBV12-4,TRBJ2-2,CASSPNSGNLFF
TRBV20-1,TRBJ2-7,CSAPRSAGGPSYEQYF
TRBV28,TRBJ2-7,CASSVLGGNYEQYF
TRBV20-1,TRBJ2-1,CSAPTGTSVGNEQFF
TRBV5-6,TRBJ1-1,CASSLGGLDYGAFF
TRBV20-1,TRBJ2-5,CSARHEYQETQYF
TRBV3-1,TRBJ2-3,CASSRSSGRALADTQYF
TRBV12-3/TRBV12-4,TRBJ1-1,CASSLIVNTEAFF
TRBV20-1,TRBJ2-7,CSAGGQGDSYEQYF
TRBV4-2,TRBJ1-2,CASSQDGERINYGYTF
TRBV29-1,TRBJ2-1,CSVEAWGSPNSYNEQFF
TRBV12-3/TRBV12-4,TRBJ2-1,CASSFVWSAGPYNEQFF
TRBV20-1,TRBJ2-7,CSASATGGQNYEQYF
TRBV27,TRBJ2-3,CASSLGWVLDTQYF
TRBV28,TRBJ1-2,CASSQGPRGYGYTF
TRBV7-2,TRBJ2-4,CASSSNLGLAVNIQYF
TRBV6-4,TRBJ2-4,CASSASRDRFASAKNIQYF
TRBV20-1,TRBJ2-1,CSARTAGGGNYNEQFF
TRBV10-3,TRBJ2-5,CAISVRRLLQETQYF
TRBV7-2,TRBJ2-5,CASSRSKETQYF
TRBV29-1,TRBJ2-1,CSVESSGSYNEQFF
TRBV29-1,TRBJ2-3,CSVDWGLAGVGDTQYF
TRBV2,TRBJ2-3,CASSVSRAPDTQYF
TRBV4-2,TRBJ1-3,CASRMISSGNTIYF